This TCR beta chain appears in the sequencing data of a study of blood T cells in healthy people across ages (dated by TCRdb to 2015 to 2017). Some background on the complete study: In model experiments, roughly one uniquely barcoded TCR beta cDNA molecule per two T cells was captured by template switching. To track age-related changes in TCR beta repertoire diversity, the study relied on deep sequencing normalized with unique cDNA molecular identifiers. Four age groups were formed from the donors: young (average approximately 15 years), middle-aged (approximately 42), aged (about 62) and long-lived (roughly 81). Donors of different ages were randomly distributed across sequencing lanes to avoid experimental bias. The study analyzed two additional independent replicas of 1 million unique cDNA reads from the same blood draw for two donors, one aged 18 to 29 and one aged 80 or older. General conclusions and limits of the study: A strong correlation was found between observed TCR beta diversity and the percentage of naive T cells measured by flow cytometry. Total diversity estimates from one million sequenced T cells were considered lower bounds and underestimates. The CMV infection status of donors was not known, potentially confounding age-related changes in expanded clonotypes. As age increased, observed TCR beta diversity per million T cells dropped in a roughly linear way, and a significant reduction was already evident by age 40. The long-lived group showed more naive CD4+ T cells, fewer expanded clones and increased TCR diversity than the aged group, suggesting age selection. Since profiling was done on bulk unsorted PBMCs, naive and antigen-experienced compartments could not be conclusively compared.

The CDR3 sequence holds 13 residues, the cysteine and phenylalanine included. Left in the record is the CDR3 DNA by itself, 39 bases read in frame from the first base. The germline V gene specifies MGHDK as CDR1 and SYGVNS as CDR2. The V and J ends are trimmed by 7 bases and 4 bases, leaving 11 bases between them. Of note for this clonotype: Its recognized antigen is unknown. Base quality data are lacking; no much larger clone is found one base away.

The roughly 42 donors, aged roughly 6 to 90 years, were systemically healthy Caucasian individuals from Russia. Each donor gave ten milliliters of peripheral blood, drawn into EDTA-treated Vacutainer tubes. Ficoll-Paque density-gradient centrifugation was used to isolate PBMCs, with at least 6 million obtained per sample. Total RNA was extracted from PBMCs with Trizol reagent, with at least 6 micrograms obtained per sample. The percentages of naive CD45RAhigh/CD27high T cells were determined by flow cytometry on a PBMC aliquot from every donor. The method was 5' RACE. TCRdb shows the sequencer as Illumina HiSeq 2500. A second PCR of about 6 to 11 cycles was performed with a sample-barcoded 5' primer and a J-beta primer mix. Each TCR beta cDNA molecule received a unique molecular identifier from a template-switch 5' adaptor carrying 12 random nucleotides. At least 2.5 million CDR3-containing paired-end reads were obtained from each sample. The Mint cDNA synthesis kit, primed by a TRBC-specific oligonucleotide, was used to synthesize first-strand cDNA from all RNA. After uracil-DNA glycosylase treatment, a first 18-cycle PCR used universal primers M1SS and BC2_uni_R on all cDNA. The paper's data handling went like this. For normalization, 1 million high-quality reads, each with a distinct molecular identifier, were randomly selected from each sample. Reads sharing molecular identifiers were discarded rather than binned into consensus sequences. CDR3 identification, clonotype clustering and error correction used MiTCR with a Q25 quality threshold and the strictest error-elimination algorithm. Lower-bound total TCR beta diversity was estimated with a nonparametric unseen species model using Euler transformation. TCRdb cleaned the public reads at Q25 with fastp, built clones with MiXCR and kept in-frame beta chains. Each entry is one CDR3 protein sequence, shown with its most common DNA and genes. TCRdb assigned the V and J calls; the authors' analysis was not used. Present in this sample are 1.5 million or so distinct CDR3 sequences, about 42% of which were seen just once. About 3.8% of the sample is in the top ten clones.

The rearranged segments are TRBV25-1 and TRBJ1-3; 6 matching bases give a weak D call of TRBD1. The sample taken for sequencing was blood. This sequence was found in a woman younger than 30 in good health. The DNA sequence follows: TGTGCCAGCATAGGGGGGCGAGGAAACACCATATATTTT. Its amino acids are CASIGGRGNTIYF.